The rows below give T cell receptor beta chains drawn from one sample of a study of cytomegalovirus exposure and HLA in healthy donors. TCRdb's table, derived via immunoSEQ multiplex PCR, lists solely in-frame clones and lacks some. Among roughly 160,000 clones listed, 60% to 85% were seen once. Material for sequencing was PBMCs. These receptor sequences come from a man younger than 45 in good health and CMV-seropositive. Each CDR3 is given with its conserved first and last residue. Each record gives: V gene, J gene, clone size, D gene, CDR3 DNA, CDR3 protein. A D gene is named only where the DNA matches it firmly. The size entry is marked missing in some rows and otherwise reads once, few, many or a size class.

TRBV7-2,TRBJ1-6,few,-,TGTGCCAGCAGCCCCCGAGTAGGGAGCTCCTATAATTCACCCCTCCACTTT,CASSPRVGSSYNSPLHF
TRBV15,TRBJ2-7,-,-,TGTGCCACCAGCACCAGGGGTAGCTACGAGCAGTACTTC,CATSTRGSYEQYF
TRBV21-1,TRBJ1-5,-,-,TGTGCCAGCACCCCCGGAGGCAGGGTGGGGGGTAGCAATCAGCCCCAGCATTTT,CASTPGGRVGGSNQPQHF
TRBV7-3,TRBJ2-5,-,TRBD2,TGTGCCAGCAGCTTCGGGGGGGAAGAGACCCAGTACTTC,CASSFGGEETQYF
TRBV13,TRBJ2-7,once,-,TGTGCCAGCAGCTTAGCTACCACCCTCCGCGAGCAGTACTTC,CASSLATTLREQYF
TRBV19,TRBJ2-7,-,-,TGTGTCAGTAGCTCCTACTTGGAGGACGAGCAGTACTTC,CVSSSYLEDEQYF
TRBV27,TRBJ2-7,-,TRBD1,TGTGCCAGCAGTTTTGACAGGGAGTCCAGTTACGAGCAGTACTTC,CASSFDRESSYEQYF
TRBV19,TRBJ1-1,-,TRBD1,TGTGCCAGTAGTTTCACAGGGGACACTGAAGCTTTCTTT,CASSFTGDTEAFF
TRBV5-1,TRBJ1-6,-,-,TGCGCCAGCAGCTTAGACAGTACTAATTCACCCCTCCACTTT,CASSLDSTNSPLHF
TRBV28,TRBJ2-7,-,TRBD2,TGTGCCAGCTCCCCGGGGGGACTAGCGGGGGGTTGGGCCTACGAGCAGTACTTC,CASSPGGLAGGWAYEQYF
TRBV4-1,TRBJ1-1,-,-,TGCGCCAGCAGCCAAGCCACCGGGACACAGAACACTGAAGCTTTCTTT,CASSQATGTQNTEAFF
TRBV6-1,TRBJ1-2,-,-,TGTGCCAGCAGTGACAGGGCCTTTGGTGGCTACACCTTC,CASSDRAFGGYTF
TRBV7-3,TRBJ2-7,-,-,TGTGCCAGCAGCTTACTAGGGGGCGAGCAGTACTTC,CASSLLGGEQYF
TRBV5-1,TRBJ2-1,-,TRBD1,TGCGCCAGCAGCTTGGGATGGCAGGGGGCGCAGAATGAGCAGTTCTTC,CASSLGWQGAQNEQFF
TRBV2,TRBJ2-5,few,-,TGTGCCAGCAGGGCGACAAGTCAAGAGACCCAGTACTTC,CASRATSQETQYF
TRBV30,TRBJ1-5,-,-,TGTGCCTGGAGTTTCGGTAATCAGCCCCAGCATTTT,CAWSFGNQPQHF
TRBV23-1,TRBJ1-6,-,-,TGCGCCAGCAGTCGAGCCAGGACCTATAATTCACCCCTCCACTTT,CASSRARTYNSPLHF
TRBV5-4,TRBJ1-2,once,-,TGTGCCAGCAGCTTGGAGACAGGATATGGCTACACCTTC,CASSLETGYGYTF
TRBV6-1,TRBJ1-3,few,TRBD1,TGTGCCAGCAGTGAACAACAGGGGGCGGCTGGAAACACCATATATTTT,CASSEQQGAAGNTIYF
TRBV13,TRBJ1-1,-,TRBD1,TGTGCCAGCAGCTCCCGGGACAGGGGTCCGAACACTGAAGCTTTCTTT,CASSSRDRGPNTEAFF
TRBV28,TRBJ1-5,-,-,TGTGCCAGCAGTCCGCAAAGCAGGGATCAGCCCCAGCATTTT,CASSPQSRDQPQHF
TRBV10-3,TRBJ2-1,-,TRBD1,TGTGCCATCAGTGATATTGGGACAGGGTTGCGAACCGCCTACAATGAGCAGTTCTTC,CAISDIGTGLRTAYNEQFF
TRBV29-1,TRBJ1-5,-,-,TGCAGCGCTGCAGGGAGCAATCAGCCCCAGCATTTT,CSAAGSNQPQHF
TRBV4-1,TRBJ2-5,-,-,TGCGCCAGCAGCCAAGCTACGTCCGGGGAGACCCAGTACTTC,CASSQATSGETQYF
TRBV4-3,TRBJ2-5,-,TRBD2,TGCGCCAGCAGCCAAGAAGAAGCGGGGGGGTTAGAGACCCAGTACTTC,CASSQEEAGGLETQYF